One sample yielded the 13 T cell receptor beta chains listed below, sequenced in a study of CD8 T cells in Susac syndrome. After extraction with the RNeasy kit, about 0.5 to 1 ug of the RNA was reverse transcribed using random hexamers. TCRdb analysed the immunoSEQ multiplex PCR reads with MiXCR anew, one entry per CDR3 protein. Found here are approximately 180,000 distinct CDR3 sequences, around 95% of them singletons; the top ten hold 0.093%. Material: CD4+ T cells from PBMCs. The receptors were sampled from a human donor with multiple sclerosis.

J is TRBJ1-1 and V is TRBV29-1; the D is unclear. The CDR3 is made up of 14 amino acids. CDR1 is SQVTM, CDR2 ANQGSEA, per germline. Trimming shortened V by 4 bases and J by 2 bases, and 14 bases separated the two germline ends. The CDR3 loop reads CSVVGSLLNTEAFF. In nucleotides, the CDR3 is TGCAGCGTTGTTGGTAGCCTTCTAAACACTGAAGCTTTCTTT.

J is TRBJ2-2 and V is TRBV29-1, with 9 bases that match TRBD1. This CDR3 is 14 amino acids long. V gave up 5 bases and J gave up 4 bases; unmatched junction bases: 5. Looked up from germline, CDR1 is SQVTM and CDR2 is ANQGSEA. The DNA of the CDR3 is TGCAGCGTTTTAATGACAGGGGGCACCGGGGAGCTGTTTTTT. It is translated as CSVLMTGGTGELFF.

This rearrangement joins TRBV12-3 or TRBV12-4 to TRBJ2-2; D unresolved. Between the trimmed V and J ends, which lost 1 base and 0 bases, there was a span of 6 bases. CDR3 length equals 15 residues. CDR3: CASSLGSANTGELFF. The CDR3 DNA sequence: TGTGCCAGCAGTTTAGGAAGCGCGAACACCGGGGAGCTGTTTTTT.

V and J are TRBV4-2 and TRBJ2-1; no reliable D call. The germline CDR1 and CDR2 sequences are LGHNA and YNFKEQ. The germline V and J ends were trimmed by 4 bases and 8 bases, with 15 bases remaining between them. This CDR3 has 14 residues. The DNA of the CDR3 is TGTGCCAGCAGCCTCACTTCGACAAGGGATGAGCAGTTCTTC. Encoded protein: CASSLTSTRDEQFF.

The chain uses TRBV30 and TRBJ2-1; 10 bases align to TRBD2. There are 15 residues in the CDR3. Germline V gives CDR1 GTSNPN, CDR2 SVGIG (reference sequence). The V gene end was trimmed by 0 bases and the J gene end by 6 bases; junction bases not matched to a gene: 5. The CDR3, as DNA: TGTGCCTGGAGTGTACTAGCGGGGCTCCTCAATGAGCAGTTCTTC. Protein: CAWSVLAGLLNEQFF.

The chain carries TRBV20-1 and TRBJ2-1; 9 positions match TRBD1. The CDR3 runs to 15 residues. Germline assignment: CDR1 DFQATT and CDR2 SNEGSKA (reference sequence). The junction had 13 bases not matched to a gene; V was cut back by 0 bases and J by 13 bases. Written as DNA, the CDR3 is TGCAGTGCTAGAGACTCCGGGACAGGGCCTCCGGGACAGTTCTTC. Amino acids: CSARDSGTGPPGQFF.

This chain joins TRBV11-2 and TRBJ1-3; D might be TRBD1 (5 bases). Trimming left V 1 base short and J 4 bases short, with 8 bases between. The CDR3 is 14 amino acids. Germline CDR1 is SGHAT and CDR2 is FQNNGV. CDR3 bases: TGTGCCAGCAGCTTAGTCCAGGGCGGAAACACCATATATTTT. Amino acids: CASSLVQGGNTIYF.

The chain joins TRBV12-3 or TRBV12-4 to TRBJ2-5; no clear D. Trimming shortened V by 8 bases and J by 0 bases, and 10 bases separated the two germline ends. The CDR3 runs to 13 residues. DNA for the CDR3: TGTGCCAGCGGTTCTAGAAACCAAGAGACCCAGTACTTC. Protein sequence: CASGSRNQETQYF.

V is TRBV3-1 and J is TRBJ1-1; D unresolved. Per the germline V gene, CDR1 is LGHDT and CDR2 is YNNKEL (reference sequence). Trimming pared 3 bases from V and 0 bases from J, leaving 5 bases between. CDR3 length: 13 residues. The CDR3 is CASSQHLNTEAFF. The DNA of the CDR3 is TGTGCCAGCAGCCAGCACCTGAACACTGAAGCTTTCTTT.

This chain uses TRBV19 with TRBJ2-5; D call uncertain. The ends were cut back, 5 bases at V and 4 bases at J, with 11 bases in the middle. The V gene's germline CDR1 is LNHDA and CDR2 SQIVND (reference sequence). The length of the CDR3 is 13 residues. The CDR3 sequence: CASSSQFGETQYF. CDR3 nucleotide sequence: TGTGCCAGTAGTTCCCAGTTCGGAGAGACCCAGTACTTC.

The CDR3 is CASSLGAVYNEQFF. The CDR3 coding sequence is TGTGCCAGCAGCTTAGGGGCAGTTTACAATGAGCAGTTCTTC. The chain carries TRBV7-6 and TRBJ2-1; D is undetermined. CDR1 and CDR2 from the germline V gene are SGHVS and FNYEAQ. Trimming left V 1 base short and J 4 bases short, with 8 bases between. The CDR3 has 14 amino acids. Based on the CDR3 plus reference TRBV7-6 and TRBJ2-1, the full variable domain is GAGVSQSPRYKVTKRGQDVALRCDPISGHVSLYWYRQALGQGPEFLTYFNYEAQQDKSGLPNDRFSAERPEGSISTLTIQRTEQRDSAMYRCASSLGAVYNEQFFGPGTRLTVL.

The chain has TRBV27 and TRBJ2-7; 9 nucleotides agree with TRBD2. Looked up from germline, CDR1 is MNHEY and CDR2 is SMNVEV (reference sequence). V dropped 5 bases and J dropped 7; count of bases not matched to a gene: 12. The CDR3 runs 15 residues. The CDR3 DNA reads as TGTGCCAGCAGTGCCCCTAGCGGGGCGGCTGGGGAGCAGTACTTC. Translation: CASSAPSGAAGEQYF.

V is TRBV27 and J is TRBJ2-7; maybe TRBD1 (5 bases). Germline values: CDR1 MNHEY, CDR2 SMNVEV (reference sequence). V gave up 5 bases and J gave up 2 bases, with 19 bases separating them. The CDR3 has 16 residues. The CDR3 is CASSPHSLQGTYEQYF. The CDR3 DNA is TGTGCCAGCAGTCCACACTCCCTCCAGGGAACCTACGAGCAGTACTTC.